Listed below are T cell receptor beta chains from one sample, sequenced in a study of regulatory T cells in long-lasting Graves disease. One entry per CDR3 protein, called by TCRdb with MiXCR from the multiplex PCR reads. The table includes approximately 440,000 distinct CDR3 sequences, around 15% detected once. These data also formed part of another study, on T cells in Graves' hyperthyroidism and ophthalmopathy.

This sample comprised peripheral blood mononuclear cells (PBMCs), obtained at new diagnosis, from a patient treated with antithyroid drugs. The receptor source for this set is a man aged 40-49 years with Graves disease. CDR3s include the opening cysteine and the closing phenylalanine or tryptophan. The D gene is left open where the match is weak. Some rows have no size entry. The others give once, few or many, or a class for an expanded clone.

>-|TRBV7-9|TRBJ1-5|many
TGTGCCAGCAGCTTAGCTACCGGGGAGGGCAATCAGCCCCAGCATTTT
CASSLATGEGNQPQHF
>-|TRBV11-3|TRBJ2-2|many
TGTGCCAGCAGTCCGTGGCGGACGAACACCGGGGAGCTGTTTTTT
CASSPWRTNTGELFF
>TRBD1|TRBV27|TRBJ1-5|many
TGTGCCAGCAGTCCGGGACAGGGGAGTCAGCCCCAGCATTTT
CASSPGQGSQPQHF
>-|TRBV5-1|TRBJ1-1|many
TGTGCCAGCAGCCTAGACACTGAAGCTTTCTTT
CASSLDTEAFF
>TRBD2|TRBV6-2/TRBV6-3|TRBJ2-7|many
TGTGCCAGCAGTCTCACTAGCGGGGGCCCCAACGAGCAGTACTTC
CASSLTSGGPNEQYF
>-|TRBV12-5|TRBJ1-5|many
TGTGCTAGTGGTTTGGGGATGGGGAATCAGCCCCAGCATTTT
CASGLGMGNQPQHF
>TRBD1|TRBV15|TRBJ1-2|few
TGTGCCACCAGCAGATCTTCTGGAGGTGCCGGGACAGAAAACTATGGCTACACCTTC
CATSRSSGGAGTENYGYTF
>-|TRBV7-9|TRBJ2-5|many
TGTGCCAGCAGCTCCAGGGTGTACGAGACCCAGTACTTC
CASSSRVYETQYF
>-|TRBV20-1|TRBJ2-1|many
TGCAGTGCCAGGACTACAAGGGCCATCAATGAGCAGTTCTTC
CSARTTRAINEQFF
>-|TRBV29-1|TRBJ1-2|many
TGCAGCGTTGAAGATCGGGGCATCTATGGCTACACCTTC
CSVEDRGIYGYTF
>TRBD1|TRBV20-1|TRBJ2-7|-
TGCAGTGCTAGGGGGACAGGGGTTAATTACGAGCAGTACTTC
CSARGTGVNYEQYF
>-|TRBV28|TRBJ1-2|-
TGTGCCAGCATCGACAGGAACACCGGGGGCAGGGGCTACACCTTC
CASIDRNTGGRGYTF
>TRBD2|TRBV12-3/TRBV12-4|TRBJ2-1|many
TGTGCCAGCAGATCCGGTCCGGGACTAGCTCCCAATGAGCAGTTCTTC
CASRSGPGLAPNEQFF
>-|TRBV5-1|TRBJ2-2|few
TGCGCCAGCAGCTGGCGCCGACCCACCGGGGAGCTGTTTTTT
CASSWRRPTGELFF
>-|TRBV20-1|TRBJ1-5|many
TGCAGTGCTAGGATCGGCCGTTATGGCAATCAGCCCCAGCATTTT
CSARIGRYGNQPQHF
>TRBD2|TRBV27|TRBJ2-4|-
TGTGCCAGCAGTCCCGGGAGGGACATTCAGTACTTC
CASSPGRDIQYF
>-|TRBV4-1|TRBJ2-5|few
TGCGCCAGCAGCCAAGATTGGTGGGCGGGGCAAGAGACCCAGTACTTC
CASSQDWWAGQETQYF
>-|TRBV20-1|TRBJ2-5|many
TGCAGTGCTTCCGGGGGACTTATGGAGACCCAGTACTTC
CSASGGLMETQYF
>-|TRBV20-1|TRBJ2-2|few
TGCAGTGCTACGGCTAGCGAAAACACCGGGGAGCTGTTTTTT
CSATASENTGELFF
>TRBD2|TRBV3-1|TRBJ2-5|-
TGTGCCAGCAGCCAAGATAGCGGGAGTGAGACCCAGTACTTC
CASSQDSGSETQYF
>TRBD2|TRBV29-1|TRBJ2-1|few
TGCAGCGAGACTAGCGGAAATGAGCAGTTCTTC
CSETSGNEQFF
>TRBD1|TRBV5-1|TRBJ1-2|-
TGCGCCAGCAGCTTGAATACAGGGGGGATAAGCTACACCTTC
CASSLNTGGISYTF
>TRBD1|TRBV28|TRBJ2-7|-
TGTGCCAGCAGGAGGGACAGGGTCTCCTACGAGCAGTACTTC
CASRRDRVSYEQYF
>-|TRBV5-5|TRBJ1-4|-
TGTGCCAGCAGCTTGGAAGCAGATAATGAAAAACTGTTTTTT
CASSLEADNEKLFF
>-|TRBV29-1|TRBJ2-3|few
TGCAGCGTTAAAGATGGCACAGATACGCAGTATTTT
CSVKDGTDTQYF
>-|TRBV20-1|TRBJ2-1|many
TGCAGTGCTGTCCACAATGAGCAGTTCTTC
CSAVHNEQFF
>TRBD2|TRBV24-1|TRBJ2-1|-
TGTGCCACCAGTGTACCGGGAGGGTACAATGAGCAGTTCTTC
CATSVPGGYNEQFF
>-|TRBV7-3|TRBJ2-1|many
TGTGCCAGCAGCTCGGGACACTGGTCCTACAATGAGCAGTTCTTC
CASSSGHWSYNEQFF
>-|TRBV20-1|TRBJ2-4|many
TGCAGTGCTAGCCCTGAGGGAAACATTCAGTACTTC
CSASPEGNIQYF
>TRBD2|TRBV10-3|TRBJ2-1|many
TGTGCCATCAGTGAACCGGGACTAGCGGGAGTGAGCTCCTACAATGAGCAGTTCTTC
CAISEPGLAGVSSYNEQFF
>-|TRBV5-1|TRBJ2-7|many
TGCGCCAGCAGCGAAAAACCGGGACTTAACAACGAGCAGTACTTC
CASSEKPGLNNEQYF
>TRBD1|TRBV2|TRBJ2-2|many
TGTGCCAGCAGGGAGACAGGGACCGGGGAGCTGTTTTTT
CASRETGTGELFF
>TRBD2|TRBV18|TRBJ2-3|-
TGTGCCAGCTCACTCGGACTAGCGGGAGTGGTAGATACGCAGTATTTT
CASSLGLAGVVDTQYF
>-|TRBV12-3/TRBV12-4|TRBJ1-2|many
TGTGCCAGCAGTGGACCTTCTAACTATGGCTACACCTTC
CASSGPSNYGYTF